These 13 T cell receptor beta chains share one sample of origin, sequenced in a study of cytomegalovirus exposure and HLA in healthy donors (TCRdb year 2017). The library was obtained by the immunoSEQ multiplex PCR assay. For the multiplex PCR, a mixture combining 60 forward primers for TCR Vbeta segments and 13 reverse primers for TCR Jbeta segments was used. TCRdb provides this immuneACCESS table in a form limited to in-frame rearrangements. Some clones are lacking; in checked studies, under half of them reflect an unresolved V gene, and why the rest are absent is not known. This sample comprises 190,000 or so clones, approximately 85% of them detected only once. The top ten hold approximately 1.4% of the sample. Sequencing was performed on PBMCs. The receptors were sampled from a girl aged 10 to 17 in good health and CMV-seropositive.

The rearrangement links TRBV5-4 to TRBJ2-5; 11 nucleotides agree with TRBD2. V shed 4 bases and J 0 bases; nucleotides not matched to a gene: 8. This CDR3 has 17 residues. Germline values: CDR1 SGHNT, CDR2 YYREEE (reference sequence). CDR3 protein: CASSGPSGGPNQETQYF. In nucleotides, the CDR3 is TGTGCCAGCAGCGGGCCTAGCGGGGGGCCGAACCAAGAGACCCAGTACTTC.

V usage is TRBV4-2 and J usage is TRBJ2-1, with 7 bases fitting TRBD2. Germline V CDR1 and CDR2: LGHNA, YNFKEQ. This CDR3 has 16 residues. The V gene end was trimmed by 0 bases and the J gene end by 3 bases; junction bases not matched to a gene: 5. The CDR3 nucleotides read TGTGCCAGCAGCCAAGATAGTAAGCGGGACTACAATGAGCAGTTCTTC. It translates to CASSQDSKRDYNEQFF.

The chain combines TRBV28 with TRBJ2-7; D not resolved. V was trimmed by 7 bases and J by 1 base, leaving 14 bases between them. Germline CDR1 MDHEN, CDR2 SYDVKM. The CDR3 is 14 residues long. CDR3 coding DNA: TGTGCCAGCATCCCACACTACGGGTCCTACGAGCAGTACTTC. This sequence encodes CASIPHYGSYEQYF.

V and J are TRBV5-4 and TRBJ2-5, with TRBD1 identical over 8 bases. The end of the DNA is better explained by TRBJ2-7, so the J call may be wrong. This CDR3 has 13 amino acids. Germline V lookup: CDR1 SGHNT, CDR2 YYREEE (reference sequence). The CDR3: CASSGDRSYEQYF. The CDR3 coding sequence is TGTGCCAGCAGCGGGGACAGGTCCTACGAGCAGTACTTC.

CDR3 region: CASSTWTGGNQPQHF. In nucleotides, the CDR3 is TGTGCCAGTAGTACCTGGACAGGTGGCAATCAGCCCCAGCATTTT. The chain combines TRBV19 with TRBJ1-5, with 7 bases lining up with TRBD1. In germline, CDR1 is LNHDA, CDR2 SQIVND (reference sequence). J gave up 2 bases and V 4 bases, and 5 bases lay outside the gene matches. The CDR3 length is 15 residues.

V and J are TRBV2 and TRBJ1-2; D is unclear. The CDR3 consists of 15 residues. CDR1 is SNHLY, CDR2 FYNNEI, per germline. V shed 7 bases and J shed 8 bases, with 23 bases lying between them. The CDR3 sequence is CASKESPGAGEGYTF. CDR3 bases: TGTGCCAGCAAAGAATCTCCAGGCGCGGGAGAAGGCTACACCTTC.

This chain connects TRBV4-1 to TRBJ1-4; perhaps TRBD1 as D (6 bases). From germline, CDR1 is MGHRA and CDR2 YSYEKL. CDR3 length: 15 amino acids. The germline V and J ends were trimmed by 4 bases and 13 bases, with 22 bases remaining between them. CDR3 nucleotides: TGCGCCAGCAGCCTTATACAGGGTGAAGCCCCGGCACTGTTTTTT. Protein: CASSLIQGEAPALFF.

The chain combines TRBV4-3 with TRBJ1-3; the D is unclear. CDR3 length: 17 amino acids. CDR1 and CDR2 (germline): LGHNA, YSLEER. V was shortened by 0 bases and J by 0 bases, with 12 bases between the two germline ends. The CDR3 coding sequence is TGCGCCAGCAGCCAAGATAAAAGCCATTACTCTGGAAACACCATATATTTT. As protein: CASSQDKSHYSGNTIYF.

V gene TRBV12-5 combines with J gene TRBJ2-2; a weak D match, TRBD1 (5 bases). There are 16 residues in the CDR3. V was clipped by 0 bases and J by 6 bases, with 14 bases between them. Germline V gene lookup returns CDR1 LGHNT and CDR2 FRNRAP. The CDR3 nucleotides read TGTGCTAGTGGTTTGGTACCAGGGCAGATAGCCGGGGAGCTGTTTTTT. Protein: CASGLVPGQIAGELFF.

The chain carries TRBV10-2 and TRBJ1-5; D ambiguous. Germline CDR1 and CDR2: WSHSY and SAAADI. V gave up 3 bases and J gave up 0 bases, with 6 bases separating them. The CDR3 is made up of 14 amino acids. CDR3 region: CASSDSPSNQPQHF. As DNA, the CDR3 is TGCGCCAGCAGTGATAGCCCTAGCAATCAGCCCCAGCATTTT.

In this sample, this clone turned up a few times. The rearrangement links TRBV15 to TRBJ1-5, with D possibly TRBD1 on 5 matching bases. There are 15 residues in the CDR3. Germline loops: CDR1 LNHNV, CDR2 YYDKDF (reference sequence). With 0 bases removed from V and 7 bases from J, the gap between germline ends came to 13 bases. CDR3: CATSRDRFTGQPQHF. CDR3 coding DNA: TGTGCCACCAGCAGAGATCGATTCACAGGCCAGCCCCAGCATTTT.

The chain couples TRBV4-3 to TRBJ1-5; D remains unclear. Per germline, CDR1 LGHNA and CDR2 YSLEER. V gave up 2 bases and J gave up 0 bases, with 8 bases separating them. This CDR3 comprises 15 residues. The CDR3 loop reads CASSQIHSSNQPQHF. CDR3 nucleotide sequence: TGCGCCAGCAGCCAAATCCACTCTAGCAATCAGCCCCAGCATTTT.

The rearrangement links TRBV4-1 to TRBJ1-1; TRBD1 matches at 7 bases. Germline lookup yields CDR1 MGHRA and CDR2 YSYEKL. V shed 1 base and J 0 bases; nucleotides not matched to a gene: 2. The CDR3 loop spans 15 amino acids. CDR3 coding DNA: TGCGCCAGCAGCCAAGTGGGACAGCTGAACACTGAAGCTTTCTTT. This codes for CASSQVGQLNTEAFF.